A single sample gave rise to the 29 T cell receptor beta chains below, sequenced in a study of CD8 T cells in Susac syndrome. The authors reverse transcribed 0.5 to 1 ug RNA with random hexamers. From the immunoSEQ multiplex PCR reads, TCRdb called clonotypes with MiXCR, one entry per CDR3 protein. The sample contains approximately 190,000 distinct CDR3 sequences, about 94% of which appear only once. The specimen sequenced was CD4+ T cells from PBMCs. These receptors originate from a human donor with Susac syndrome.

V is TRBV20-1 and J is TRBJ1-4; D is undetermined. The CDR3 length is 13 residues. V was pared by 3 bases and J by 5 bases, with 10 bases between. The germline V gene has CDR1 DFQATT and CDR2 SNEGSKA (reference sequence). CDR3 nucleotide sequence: TGCAGTGCTAGCACCGGGGAGAATGAAAAACTGTTTTTT. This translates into CSASTGENEKLFF.

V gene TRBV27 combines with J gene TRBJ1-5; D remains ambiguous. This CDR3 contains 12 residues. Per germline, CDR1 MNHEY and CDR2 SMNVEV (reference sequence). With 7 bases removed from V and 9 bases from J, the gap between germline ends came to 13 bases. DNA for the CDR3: TGTGCCAGCAACGGGAGCAAAGGGCCCCAGCATTTT. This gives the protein CASNGSKGPQHF.

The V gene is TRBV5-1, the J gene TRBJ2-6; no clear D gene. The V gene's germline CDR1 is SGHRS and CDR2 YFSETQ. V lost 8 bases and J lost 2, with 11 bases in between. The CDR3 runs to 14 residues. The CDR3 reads CASELGPGANVLTF. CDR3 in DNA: TGCGCCAGTGAGCTCGGGCCTGGGGCCAACGTCCTGACTTTC.

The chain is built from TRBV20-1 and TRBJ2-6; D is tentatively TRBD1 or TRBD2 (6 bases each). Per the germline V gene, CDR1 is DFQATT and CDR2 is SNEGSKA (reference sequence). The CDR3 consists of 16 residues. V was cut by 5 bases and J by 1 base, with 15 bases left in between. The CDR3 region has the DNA TGCAGTGCTGAACCGCGAGGGGGGTCTGGGGCCAACGTCCTGACTTTC. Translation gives CSAEPRGGSGANVLTF.

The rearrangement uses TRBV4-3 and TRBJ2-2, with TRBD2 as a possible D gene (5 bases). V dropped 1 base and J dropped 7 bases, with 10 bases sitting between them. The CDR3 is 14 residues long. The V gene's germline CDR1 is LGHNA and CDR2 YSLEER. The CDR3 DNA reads TGCGCCAGCAGCCAAGGAGGGAGTATCGGGGAGCTGTTTTTT. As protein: CASSQGGSIGELFF.

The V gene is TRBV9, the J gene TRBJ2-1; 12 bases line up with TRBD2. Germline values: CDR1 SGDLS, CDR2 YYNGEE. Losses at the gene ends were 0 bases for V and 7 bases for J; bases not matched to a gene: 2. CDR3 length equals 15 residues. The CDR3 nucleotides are TGTGCCAGCAGCGTAGTTCTAGCGGGGGGGAATGAGCAGTTCTTC. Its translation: CASSVVLAGGNEQFF. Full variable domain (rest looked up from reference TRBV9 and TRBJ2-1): DSGVTQTPKHLITATGQRVTLRCSPRSGDLSVYWYQQSLDQGLQFLIQYYNGEERAKGNILERFSAQQFPDLHSELNLSSLELGDSALYFCASSVVLAGGNEQFFGPGTRLTVL.

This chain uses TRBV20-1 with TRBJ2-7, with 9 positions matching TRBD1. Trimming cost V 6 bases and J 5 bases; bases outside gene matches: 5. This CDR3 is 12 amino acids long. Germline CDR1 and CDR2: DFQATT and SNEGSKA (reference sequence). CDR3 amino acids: CSANRGRDEQYF. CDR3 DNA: TGCAGTGCCAACAGGGGGCGGGACGAGCAGTACTTC.

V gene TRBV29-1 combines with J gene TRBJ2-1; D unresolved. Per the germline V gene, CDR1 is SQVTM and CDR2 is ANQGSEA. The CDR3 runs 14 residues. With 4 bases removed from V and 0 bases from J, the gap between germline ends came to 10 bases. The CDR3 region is CSVVSPSSYNEQFF. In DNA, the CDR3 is TGCAGCGTTGTAAGCCCTAGCTCCTACAATGAGCAGTTCTTC.

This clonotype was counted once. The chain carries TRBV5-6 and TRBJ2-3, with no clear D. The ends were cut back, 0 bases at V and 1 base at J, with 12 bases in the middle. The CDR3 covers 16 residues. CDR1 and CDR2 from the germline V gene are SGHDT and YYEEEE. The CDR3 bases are TGTGCCAGCAGCTTGGCGTTGGGTGAGGGCACAGATACGCAGTATTTT. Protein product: CASSLALGEGTDTQYF.

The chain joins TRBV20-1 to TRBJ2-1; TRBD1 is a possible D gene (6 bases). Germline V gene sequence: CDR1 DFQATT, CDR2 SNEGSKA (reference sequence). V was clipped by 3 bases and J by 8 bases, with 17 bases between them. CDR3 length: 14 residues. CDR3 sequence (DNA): TGCAGTGCTAGTCGTGGGGGCGCCTTCGATGAGCAGTTCTTC. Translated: CSASRGGAFDEQFF.

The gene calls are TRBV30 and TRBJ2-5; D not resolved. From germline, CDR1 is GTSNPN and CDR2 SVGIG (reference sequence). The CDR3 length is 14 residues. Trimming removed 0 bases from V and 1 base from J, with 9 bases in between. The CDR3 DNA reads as TGTGCCTGGAGTGTACGGCAGGTCCAAGAGACCCAGTACTTC. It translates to CAWSVRQVQETQYF.

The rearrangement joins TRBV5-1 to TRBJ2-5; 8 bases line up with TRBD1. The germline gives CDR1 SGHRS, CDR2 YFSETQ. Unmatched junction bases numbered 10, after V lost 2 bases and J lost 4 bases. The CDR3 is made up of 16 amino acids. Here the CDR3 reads CASSFSGQGGSETQYF. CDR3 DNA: TGCGCCAGCAGCTTCTCCGGACAGGGAGGTTCAGAGACCCAGTACTTC.

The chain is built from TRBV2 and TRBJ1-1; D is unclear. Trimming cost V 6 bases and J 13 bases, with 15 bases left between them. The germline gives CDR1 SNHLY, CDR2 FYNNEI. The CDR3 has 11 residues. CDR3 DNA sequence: TGTGCCAGCAGCTTACAGTGGTACGGTTTCTTT. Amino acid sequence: CASSLQWYGFF.

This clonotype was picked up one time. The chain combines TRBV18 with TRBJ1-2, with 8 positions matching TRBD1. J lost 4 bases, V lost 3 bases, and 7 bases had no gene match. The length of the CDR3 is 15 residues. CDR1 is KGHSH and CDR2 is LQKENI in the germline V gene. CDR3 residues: CASSPPGQEIYGYTF. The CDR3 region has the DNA TGTGCCAGCTCACCGCCGGGACAGGAAATCTATGGCTACACCTTC.

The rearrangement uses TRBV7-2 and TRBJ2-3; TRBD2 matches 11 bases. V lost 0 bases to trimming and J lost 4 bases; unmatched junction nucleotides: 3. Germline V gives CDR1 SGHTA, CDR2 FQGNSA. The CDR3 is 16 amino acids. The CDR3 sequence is CASSLATSGAADTQYF. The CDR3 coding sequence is TGTGCCAGCAGCTTAGCGACTAGCGGGGCCGCAGATACGCAGTATTTT.

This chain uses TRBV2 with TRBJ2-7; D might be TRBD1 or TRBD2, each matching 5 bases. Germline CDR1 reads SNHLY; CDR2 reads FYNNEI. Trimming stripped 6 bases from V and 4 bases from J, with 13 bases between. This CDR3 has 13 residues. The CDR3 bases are TGTGCCAGCAGGGGGTTGAGGGGATACGAGCAGTACTTC. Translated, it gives CASRGLRGYEQYF.

CDR3 sequence: CASRTSGGASTDTQYF. The CDR3 DNA sequence: TGTGCCAGCAGAACTAGCGGGGGGGCGTCCACAGATACGCAGTATTTT. The chain has TRBV27 and TRBJ2-3; the match to TRBD2 covers 13 bases. V trimming: 6 bases; J trimming: 2 bases; junction bases outside the gene matches: 5. The CDR3 is 16 residues long. Germline loops: CDR1 MNHEY, CDR2 SMNVEV (reference sequence).

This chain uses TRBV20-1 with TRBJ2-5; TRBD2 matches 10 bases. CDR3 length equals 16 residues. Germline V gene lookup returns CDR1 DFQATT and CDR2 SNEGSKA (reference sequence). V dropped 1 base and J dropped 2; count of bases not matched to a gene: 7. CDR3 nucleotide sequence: TGCAGTGCTAGAGGAGGCCTAGCGGGGGTACAAGAGACCCAGTACTTC. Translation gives CSARGGLAGVQETQYF.

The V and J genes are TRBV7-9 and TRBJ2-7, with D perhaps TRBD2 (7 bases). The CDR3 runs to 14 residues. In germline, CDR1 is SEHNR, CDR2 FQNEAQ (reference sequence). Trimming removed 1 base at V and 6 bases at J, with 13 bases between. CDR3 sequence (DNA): TGTGCCAGCAGCTTAGGGTCCGGGGGGCCCGAGCAGTACTTC. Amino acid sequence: CASSLGSGGPEQYF.

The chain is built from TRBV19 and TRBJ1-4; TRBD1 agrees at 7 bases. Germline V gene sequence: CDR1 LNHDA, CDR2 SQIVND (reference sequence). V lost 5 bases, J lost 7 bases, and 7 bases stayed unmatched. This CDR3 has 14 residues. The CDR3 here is CASSDRAGSEKLFF. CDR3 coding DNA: TGTGCCAGTAGTGACAGGGCCGGGAGTGAAAAACTGTTTTTT.

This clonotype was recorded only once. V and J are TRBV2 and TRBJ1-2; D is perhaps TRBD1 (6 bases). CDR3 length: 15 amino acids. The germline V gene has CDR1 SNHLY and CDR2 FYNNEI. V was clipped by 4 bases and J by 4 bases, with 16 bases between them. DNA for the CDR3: TGTGCCAGCAGTGGAGGGAGTGGCAGGGGCTATGGCTACACCTTC. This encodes CASSGGSGRGYGYTF.

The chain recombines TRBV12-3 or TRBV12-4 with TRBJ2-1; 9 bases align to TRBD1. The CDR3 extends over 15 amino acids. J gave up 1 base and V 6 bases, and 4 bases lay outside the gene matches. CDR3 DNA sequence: TGTGCCAGCAGCGTCGGGACAGGGTCCTACAATGAGCAGTTCTTC. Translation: CASSVGTGSYNEQFF.

CDR3 sequence: CASSQDPGQAYGYTF. CDR3 DNA: TGTGCCAGCAGCCAAGATCCAGGACAAGCCTATGGCTACACCTTC. This chain uses TRBV14 with TRBJ1-2, with D maybe TRBD1 (5 bases). Between the trimmed V and J ends, which lost 0 bases and 4 bases, there was a span of 12 bases. The germline gives CDR1 SGHDN, CDR2 FVKESK. The CDR3 has 15 residues.

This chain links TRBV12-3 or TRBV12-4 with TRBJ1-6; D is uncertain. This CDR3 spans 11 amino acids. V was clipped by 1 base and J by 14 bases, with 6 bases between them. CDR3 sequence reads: CASSLVGTLHF. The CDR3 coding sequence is TGTGCCAGCAGTTTAGTTGGAACCCTCCACTTT.

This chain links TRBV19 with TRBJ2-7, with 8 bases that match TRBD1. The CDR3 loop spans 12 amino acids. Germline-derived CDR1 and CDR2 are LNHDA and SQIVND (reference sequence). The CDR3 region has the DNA TGTGCTACCGCGGACAGGGTTTACGAGCAGTACTTC. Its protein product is CATADRVYEQYF.

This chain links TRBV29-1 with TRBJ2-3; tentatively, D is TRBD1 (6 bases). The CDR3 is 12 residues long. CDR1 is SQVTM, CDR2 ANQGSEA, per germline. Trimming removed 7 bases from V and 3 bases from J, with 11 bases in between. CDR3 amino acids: CSAGHGTDTQYF. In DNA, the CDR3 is TGCAGCGCGGGACACGGAACAGATACGCAGTATTTT.

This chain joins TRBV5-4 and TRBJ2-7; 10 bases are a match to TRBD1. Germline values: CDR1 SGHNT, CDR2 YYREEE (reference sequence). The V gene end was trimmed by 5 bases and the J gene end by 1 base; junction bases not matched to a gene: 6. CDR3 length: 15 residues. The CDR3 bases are TGTGCCAGCAGATCCGGGACAGGGGTATCCTACGAGCAGTACTTC. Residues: CASRSGTGVSYEQYF.

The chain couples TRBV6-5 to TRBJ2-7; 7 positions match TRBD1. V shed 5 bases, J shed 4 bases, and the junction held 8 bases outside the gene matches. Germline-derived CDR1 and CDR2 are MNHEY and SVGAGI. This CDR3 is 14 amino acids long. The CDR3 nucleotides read TGTGCCAGCAGTCTGTCCCGGGACAGTTACGAGCAGTACTTC. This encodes CASSLSRDSYEQYF.

For the CDR3, the DNA is TGCAGCGTTGACGTGGATGTTGGAAACATTCAGTACTTC. Amino acids: CSVDVDVGNIQYF. The rearrangement uses TRBV29-1 and TRBJ2-4, with D uncertain. With 3 bases removed from V and 6 bases from J, the gap between germline ends came to 12 bases. In germline, CDR1 is SQVTM, CDR2 ANQGSEA. This CDR3 contains 13 residues.